These 28 T cell receptor beta chains originate from one sample sequenced in a study of shared clonotypes between healthy human individuals. Measured with immunoSEQ multiplex PCR; TCRdb has only the in-frame clones, and not every one. This sample yields just over 2,000,000 clones, of which 85% to 95% are seen a single time; 0.13% belongs to the top ten. The sample taken for sequencing was naive CD4+ T cells sorted from blood. Subset meaning: CD45RA+ positively selected. The receptor source for this set is a man aged 18 to 29 in good health.

The V call is TRBV2, the J call TRBJ2-1, with 16 nucleotides matching TRBD2. V lost 10 bases to trimming and J lost 7 bases; unmatched junction nucleotides: 1. The CDR3 is 13 residues long. CDR1 SNHLY and CDR2 FYNNEI come from the germline V gene. CDR3 residues: CATGLAGGNEQFF. As DNA, the CDR3 is TGTGCCACGGGACTAGCGGGAGGGAATGAGCAGTTCTTC.

The chain couples TRBV11-2 to TRBJ2-7, with D hard to call. V lost 1 base to trimming and J lost 0 bases, with 16 bases between them. Germline assignment: CDR1 SGHAT and CDR2 FQNNGV. CDR3 length equals 17 residues. This CDR3 reads CASSLVYGQPGSYEQYF. DNA for the CDR3: TGTGCCAGCAGCTTAGTTTATGGCCAACCGGGCTCCTACGAGCAGTACTTC. Supplemented by reference TRBV11-2 and TRBJ2-7, the full variable domain reads EAGVAQSPRYKIIEKRQSVAFWCNPISGHATLYWYQQILGQGPKLLIQFQNNGVVDDSQLPKDRFSAERLKGVDSTLKIQPAKLEDSAVYLCASSLVYGQPGSYEQYFGPGTRLTVT.

This clone showed up just once. J is TRBJ2-4 and V is TRBV5-1; D possibly uses TRBD1 or TRBD2 (6 bases each). The CDR3 extends over 15 amino acids. CDR1 and CDR2 from the germline V gene are SGHRS and YFSETQ. Trimming took 3 bases from V and 0 from J, leaving 10 bases between them. In DNA form, the CDR3 reads TGCGCCAGCAGCTCCGGGGGCCTAGCCAAAAACATTCAGTACTTC. This codes for CASSSGGLAKNIQYF. The full variable domain, completed using reference TRBV5-1 and TRBJ2-4, is KAGVTQTPRYLIKTRGQQVTLSCSPISGHRSVSWYQQTPGQGLQFLFEYFSETQRNKGNFPGRFSGRQFSNSRSEMNVSTLELGDSALYLCASSSGGLAKNIQYFGAGTRLSVL.

The rearrangement links TRBV5-1 to TRBJ1-5, with 8 positions matching TRBD1. The CDR3 length is 16 residues. J was trimmed by 4 bases and V by 5 bases; bases with no gene match: 11. The germline gives CDR1 SGHRS, CDR2 YFSETQ. DNA for the CDR3: TGCGCCAGCAGTCCTGGACAGGGAAGTTCGAATCAGCCCCAGCATTTT. Translating gives CASSPGQGSSNQPQHF.

V usage is TRBV9 and J usage is TRBJ2-5; 12 bases match TRBD2. With V trimmed by 0 bases and J by 2 bases, 8 bases remained unmatched. The germline V gene encodes CDR1 SGDLS and CDR2 YYNGEE. There are 18 residues in the CDR3. CDR3 residues: CASSVASGGAQSQETQYF. CDR3 DNA sequence: TGTGCCAGCAGCGTAGCTAGCGGGGGGGCCCAGTCGCAAGAGACCCAGTACTTC.

The V gene is TRBV4-3, the J gene TRBJ1-2, with D hard to call. CDR3 length equals 15 residues. V was pared by 3 bases and J by 4 bases, with 15 bases between. CDR1 and CDR2 (germline): LGHNA, YSLEER. The CDR3 DNA reads TGCGCCAGCAGCCAGCCTTCCGGGAGCGGCTATGGCTACACCTTC. It specifies CASSQPSGSGYGYTF.

The gene calls are TRBV6-1 and TRBJ2-7; TRBD2 aligns across 10 bases. The germline V gene encodes CDR1 MNHNS and CDR2 SASEGT. With V trimmed by 0 bases and J by 3 bases, 5 bases remained unmatched. CDR3 length equals 16 residues. The CDR3 protein is CASSEAHLAGVYEQYF. The CDR3, as DNA: TGTGCCAGCAGTGAAGCCCACCTAGCGGGAGTCTACGAGCAGTACTTC.

The chain is built from TRBV6-5 and TRBJ2-7, with 7 bases lining up with TRBD2. This CDR3 has 13 residues. Germline-derived CDR1 and CDR2 are MNHEY and SVGAGI. V was pared by 6 bases and J by 6 bases, with 8 bases of the junction left unmatched. The chain's CDR3 is CASSRIGGVEQYF. The DNA for the CDR3 is TGTGCCAGCAGCCGCATTGGGGGGGTCGAGCAGTACTTC.

In regard to this clone: The same CDR3 is also encoded by other DNA sequences in this sample. The chain joins TRBV5-4 to TRBJ2-3, with TRBD2 identical over 11 bases. Germline lookup yields CDR1 SGHNT and CDR2 YYREEE (reference sequence). The CDR3 totals 16 residues. V trimming: 3 bases; J trimming: 0 bases; junction bases outside the gene matches: 3. The chain's CDR3 is CASSSRTSGSTDTQYF. CDR3 in DNA: TGTGCCAGCAGCTCCCGGACTAGCGGGAGCACAGATACGCAGTATTTT.

This chain links TRBV11-2 with TRBJ2-1; 7 bases are a match to TRBD2. The CDR3 loop spans 15 amino acids. Germline V gene data show CDR1 as SGHAT and CDR2 as FQNNGV. Germline trimming cut 1 base from V and 3 bases from J; bases unmatched to any gene: 3. The CDR3 nucleotides are TGTGCCAGCAGCTTAGTTGGGGGGGTCTACAATGAGCAGTTCTTC. This sequence encodes CASSLVGGVYNEQFF.

This chain uses TRBV6-6 with TRBJ2-2; weak D call: TRBD1 (6 bases). V dropped 0 bases and J dropped 8 bases, with 10 bases sitting between them. Germline CDR1 and CDR2: MNHNY and SVGAGI (reference sequence). The CDR3 length is 14 residues. The CDR3 DNA reads TGTGCCAGCAGTTACTCTAGAGACAGGGGGGAGCTGTTTTTT. Amino acid sequence: CASSYSRDRGELFF.

CDR3 protein: CASSLNRGAHRNEQFF. The CDR3 DNA reads TGTGCCAGCAGCTTAAACAGGGGAGCACACCGGAATGAGCAGTTCTTC. This chain links TRBV5-4 with TRBJ2-1, with 7 nucleotides matching TRBD1. This CDR3 comprises 16 residues. Trimming at V came to 2 bases and at J to 7 bases, leaving 12 bases not matched to a gene. Germline CDR1 SGHNT, CDR2 YYREEE (reference sequence).

V is TRBV5-1 and J is TRBJ2-4; tentative D call: TRBD2 (5 bases). V was shortened by 4 bases and J by 3 bases, with 17 bases between the two germline ends. This CDR3 has 16 residues. Germline V gene lookup returns CDR1 SGHRS and CDR2 YFSETQ. CDR3 sequence (DNA): TGCGCCAGCAGCCTGTCGGTGGAGGTGGGCAAAAACATTCAGTACTTC. Translating gives CASSLSVEVGKNIQYF.

The chain employs TRBV19 and TRBJ1-4; tentatively, D is TRBD1 (6 bases). Trimming took off 10 bases at V and 0 bases at J, with 18 bases between the two ends. The CDR3 has 16 residues. The germline V gene encodes CDR1 LNHDA and CDR2 SQIVND (reference sequence). The CDR3 sequence: CATSSRGTATNEKLFF. Here the CDR3 DNA reads TGTGCCACCTCTTCAAGGGGGACTGCAACTAATGAAAAACTGTTTTTT.

On this clone: A much larger clonotype is one base distant, so this may be a read error. The identical CDR3 is also encoded by other nucleotide sequences in the sample. The chain combines TRBV20-1 with TRBJ2-3, with no clear D. V was pared by 3 bases and J by 5 bases, with 3 bases between. The CDR3 is 10 amino acids. Germline values: CDR1 DFQATT, CDR2 SNEGSKA (reference sequence). The CDR3 here is CSASRDTQYF. The CDR3 region has the DNA TGCAGTGCTAGCCGAGATACGCAGTATTTT.

The V gene is TRBV14, the J gene TRBJ2-7; D unresolved. Trimming took 1 base from V and 0 from J, leaving 7 bases between them. In germline, CDR1 is SGHDN, CDR2 FVKESK. The CDR3 sequence is 14 residues long. DNA for the CDR3: TGTGCCAGCAGCCAAGGAGCGAACTCCTACGAGCAGTACTTC. It specifies CASSQGANSYEQYF.

This clone has a single count. In the same sample, other DNA sequences code for this CDR3. The chain recombines TRBV30 with TRBJ1-1; D unclear. There are 12 residues in the CDR3. Germline-derived CDR1 and CDR2 are GTSNPN and SVGIG (reference sequence). The ends were cut back, 3 bases at V and 1 base at J, with 6 bases in the middle. CDR3 sequence: CAWSERNTEAFF. CDR3 in DNA: TGTGCCTGGAGCGAAAGGAACACTGAAGCTTTCTTT. Variable domain in full (rest from reference TRBV30 and TRBJ1-1): SQTIHQWPATLVQPVGSPLSLECTVEGTSNPNLYWYRQAAGRGLQLLFYSVGIGQISSEVPQNLSASRPQDRQFILSSKKLLLSDSGFYLCAWSERNTEAFFGQGTRLTVV.

In its sample, this clone was seen a few times. The V and J genes are TRBV9 and TRBJ1-6; D ambiguous. From germline, CDR1 is SGDLS and CDR2 YYNGEE. The V end lost 0 bases, the J end lost 7 bases, and 8 bases lay between the germline ends. This CDR3 is built from 14 residues. The DNA of the CDR3 is TGTGCCAGCAGCGTAGAGGCTATCAATTCACCCCTCCACTTT. The encoded protein is CASSVEAINSPLHF.

V is TRBV27 and J is TRBJ2-1; no reliable D call. V shed 4 bases and J shed 2 bases, with 9 bases lying between them. CDR3 size: 14 residues. CDR1 is MNHEY, CDR2 SMNVEV, per germline (reference sequence). The CDR3 region is CASSSSAPYNEQFF. For the CDR3, the DNA is TGTGCCAGCAGTTCTTCTGCGCCCTACAATGAGCAGTTCTTC.

The V and J genes are TRBV18 and TRBJ2-3; TRBD2 aligns across 7 bases. V shed 3 bases and J 0 bases; nucleotides not matched to a gene: 9. The CDR3 has 17 amino acids. Germline assignment: CDR1 KGHSH and CDR2 LQKENI. The CDR3 coding sequence is TGTGCCAGCTCACCCCATGGTCTAGCGGCTAGCACAGATACGCAGTATTTT. It codes for CASSPHGLAASTDTQYF.

V usage is TRBV6-6 and J usage is TRBJ1-3; 8 bases agree with TRBD1. Per the germline V gene, CDR1 is MNHNY and CDR2 is SVGAGI (reference sequence). V gave up 2 bases and J gave up 4 bases; unmatched junction bases: 1. The length of the CDR3 is 14 residues. The CDR3 sequence: CASSYQGAGNTIYF. The CDR3 DNA reads as TGTGCCAGCAGTTACCAGGGGGCCGGAAACACCATATATTTT.

This chain links TRBV6-1 with TRBJ1-5; D call uncertain. Trimming pared 1 base from V and 3 bases from J, leaving 10 bases between. The CDR3 is 15 residues long. CDR1 and CDR2 (germline): MNHNS, SASEGT. CDR3 bases: TGTGCCAGCAGTGAAGACACTTTCGTCAATCAGCCCCAGCATTTT. Translation: CASSEDTFVNQPQHF.

The V gene is TRBV5-5, the J gene TRBJ2-7; 7 bases match TRBD1. Germline lookup yields CDR1 SGHKS and CDR2 YYEKEE (reference sequence). This CDR3 contains 15 residues. V was clipped by 4 bases and J by 4 bases; unmatched bases: 11. The CDR3, as DNA: TGTGCCAGCAGCCGTAGTGGGACAGTAAGTTACGAGCAGTACTTC. Translation gives CASSRSGTVSYEQYF.

This chain joins TRBV7-2 and TRBJ2-7, with D uncertain. The V end was cut by 0 bases, the J end by 3 bases, with 12 bases between. Germline CDR1 SGHTA, CDR2 FQGNSA. CDR3 length: 15 amino acids. The DNA for the CDR3 is TGTGCCAGCAGCTTAGCGCCTGGAAACGTCTACGAGCAGTACTTC. Its protein is CASSLAPGNVYEQYF.

The chain couples TRBV7-2 to TRBJ2-1, with 10 bases lining up with TRBD2. Germline CDR1 is SGHTA and CDR2 is FQGNSA. V shed 3 bases, J shed 6 bases, and the junction held 11 bases outside the gene matches. The length of the CDR3 is 17 residues. The CDR3 coding sequence is TGTGCCAGCAGCTTGGGGTCCCTAGCGGGAGCCTCCAATGAGCAGTTCTTC. Translated, it gives CASSLGSLAGASNEQFF.

Concerning this clone itself: One base away lies a much larger clone, so this may be a sequencing read error. V gene TRBV19 combines with J gene TRBJ1-1; D not certain. Trimming took off 3 bases at V and 4 bases at J, with 9 bases between the two ends. Germline V gene sequence: CDR1 LNHDA, CDR2 SQIVND (reference sequence). There are 13 residues in the CDR3. This CDR3 reads CASSMLHGTEAFF. The DNA of the CDR3 is TGTGCCAGTAGTATGTTACACGGCACTGAAGCTTTCTTT.

J is TRBJ1-1 and V is TRBV9; TRBD1 is a possible D gene (6 bases). CDR1 SGDLS and CDR2 YYNGEE come from the germline V gene. The V and J ends lost 4 bases and 4 bases respectively, with 14 bases between them. The CDR3 loop spans 14 amino acids. The chain's CDR3 is CASSSSGGVTEAFF. CDR3 DNA: TGTGCCAGCAGCTCTTCGGGGGGCGTCACTGAAGCTTTCTTT. Filled out from reference TRBV9 and TRBJ1-1, the complete variable domain reads DSGVTQTPKHLITATGQRVTLRCSPRSGDLSVYWYQQSLDQGLQFLIQYYNGEERAKGNILERFSAQQFPDLHSELNLSSLELGDSALYFCASSSSGGVTEAFFGQGTRLTVV.

Written as DNA, the CDR3 is TGTGCCAGTAGTACCCCCGGGACAGCTCCTTACGAGCAGTACTTC. It is translated as CASSTPGTAPYEQYF. The V gene is TRBV19, the J gene TRBJ2-7, with 7 nucleotides matching TRBD1. This CDR3 is 15 amino acids long. The J segment lost 4 bases and the V segment lost 4 bases, leaving 10 bases of the junction unmatched. CDR1 is LNHDA and CDR2 is SQIVND in the germline V gene (reference sequence).